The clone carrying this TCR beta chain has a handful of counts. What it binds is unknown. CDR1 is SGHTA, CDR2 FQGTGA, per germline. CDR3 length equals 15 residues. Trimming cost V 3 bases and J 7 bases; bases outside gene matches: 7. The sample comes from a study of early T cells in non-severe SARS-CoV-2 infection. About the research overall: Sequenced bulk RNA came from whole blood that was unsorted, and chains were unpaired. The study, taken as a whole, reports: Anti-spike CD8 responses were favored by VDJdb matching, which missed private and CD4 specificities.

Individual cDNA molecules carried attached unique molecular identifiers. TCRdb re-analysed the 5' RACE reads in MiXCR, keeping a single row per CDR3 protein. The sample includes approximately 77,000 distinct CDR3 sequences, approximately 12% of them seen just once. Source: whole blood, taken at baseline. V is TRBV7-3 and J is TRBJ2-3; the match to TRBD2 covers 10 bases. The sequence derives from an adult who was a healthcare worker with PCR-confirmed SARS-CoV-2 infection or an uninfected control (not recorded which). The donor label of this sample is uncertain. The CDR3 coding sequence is TGTGCCAGCAGCTTTACTAGCGGGGTTATGTATACGCAGTATTTT. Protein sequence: CASSFTSGVMYTQYF.